Here is one T cell receptor beta chain with its context. This entry comes from a study of T-cell reconstitution after alpha-beta-depleted transplantation in children. As it was prepared, the TCRbeta library received unique molecular identifiers. TCRdb redid the calling of the PCR reads with MiXCR, one entry per CDR3 protein. The profile shows about 540,000 distinct CDR3 sequences, approximately 16% of them singletons. Germline CDR1 reads SEHNR; CDR2 reads FQNEAQ (reference sequence). The CDR3 contains 12 residues. Trimming took off 2 bases at V and 10 bases at J, with 9 bases between the two ends. This sequence originates from a human donor who donated a stem cell graft to a child with acute lymphoblastic leukemia. The input for sequencing was PBMCs from the stem cell graft donor, taken from the stem cell graft. The chain carries TRBV7-9 and TRBJ1-3; D is unclear. CDR3 in DNA: TGTGCCAGCAGCTTAAGGGAACTAACCATATATTTT. Amino acids: CASSLRELTIYF.